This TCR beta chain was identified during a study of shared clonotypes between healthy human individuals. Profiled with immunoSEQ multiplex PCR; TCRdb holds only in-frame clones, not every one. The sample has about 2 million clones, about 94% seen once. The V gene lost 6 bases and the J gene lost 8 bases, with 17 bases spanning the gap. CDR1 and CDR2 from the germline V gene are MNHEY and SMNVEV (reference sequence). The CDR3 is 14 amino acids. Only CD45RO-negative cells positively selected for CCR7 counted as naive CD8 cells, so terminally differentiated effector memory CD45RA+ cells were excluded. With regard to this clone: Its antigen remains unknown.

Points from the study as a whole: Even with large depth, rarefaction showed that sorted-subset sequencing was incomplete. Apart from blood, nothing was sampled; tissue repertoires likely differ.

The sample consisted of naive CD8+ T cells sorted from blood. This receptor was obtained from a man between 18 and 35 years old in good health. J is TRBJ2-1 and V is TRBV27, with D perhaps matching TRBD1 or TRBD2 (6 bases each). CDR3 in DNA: TGTGCCAGCAGCCACGGGACTCAGGGGTATGAGCAGTTCTTC. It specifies CASSHGTQGYEQFF.